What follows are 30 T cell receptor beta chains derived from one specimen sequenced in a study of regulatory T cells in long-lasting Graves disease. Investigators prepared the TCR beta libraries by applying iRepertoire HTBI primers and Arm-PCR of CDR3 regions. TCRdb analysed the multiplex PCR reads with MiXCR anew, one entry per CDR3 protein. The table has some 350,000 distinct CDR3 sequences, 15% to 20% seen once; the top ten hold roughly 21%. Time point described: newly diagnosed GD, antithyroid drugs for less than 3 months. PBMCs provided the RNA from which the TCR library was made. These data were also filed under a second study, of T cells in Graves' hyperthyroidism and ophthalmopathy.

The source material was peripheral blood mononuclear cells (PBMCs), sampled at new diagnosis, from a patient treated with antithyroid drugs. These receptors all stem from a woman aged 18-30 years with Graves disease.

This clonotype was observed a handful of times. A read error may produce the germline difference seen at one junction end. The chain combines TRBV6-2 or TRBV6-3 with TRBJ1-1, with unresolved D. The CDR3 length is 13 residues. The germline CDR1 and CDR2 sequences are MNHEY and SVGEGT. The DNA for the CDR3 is TGTGCCAGCAGTTCTCAAACCAGCCTCGAAGCTCTCTTT. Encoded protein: CASSSQTSLEALF.

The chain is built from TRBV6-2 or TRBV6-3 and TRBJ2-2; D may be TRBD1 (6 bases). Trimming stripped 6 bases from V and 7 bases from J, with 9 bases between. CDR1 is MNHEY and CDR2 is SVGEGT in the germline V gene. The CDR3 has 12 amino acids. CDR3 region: CASRQGLGELFF. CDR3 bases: TGTGCCAGCAGACAGGGTCTCGGGGAGCTGTTTTTT.

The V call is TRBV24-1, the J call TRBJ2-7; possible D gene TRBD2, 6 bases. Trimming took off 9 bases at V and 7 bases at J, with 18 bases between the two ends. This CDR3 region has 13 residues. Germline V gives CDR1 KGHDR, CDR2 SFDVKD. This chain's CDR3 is CATSAAGRGEQYF. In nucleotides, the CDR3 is TGTGCCACCTCGGCCGCGGGGCGCGGGGAGCAGTACTTC.

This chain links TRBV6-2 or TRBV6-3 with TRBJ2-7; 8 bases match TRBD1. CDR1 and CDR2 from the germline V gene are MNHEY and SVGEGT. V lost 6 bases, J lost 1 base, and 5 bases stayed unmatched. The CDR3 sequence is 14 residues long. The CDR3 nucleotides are TGTGCCAGCAGAGGGACAGGCGGATCCTACGAGCAGTACTTC. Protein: CASRGTGGSYEQYF.

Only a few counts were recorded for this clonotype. The CDR3 DNA sequence: TGTGCCAGCAGCTCGGGACTAGGTCGGTACGAGCAGTACTTC. As protein: CASSSGLGRYEQYF. The V and J genes are TRBV7-2 and TRBJ2-7; 8 nucleotides line up with TRBD2. Per the germline V gene, CDR1 is SGHTA and CDR2 is FQGNSA. With 4 bases clipped from V and 4 bases from J, the junction kept 6 bases outside the gene matches. This CDR3 has 14 amino acids.

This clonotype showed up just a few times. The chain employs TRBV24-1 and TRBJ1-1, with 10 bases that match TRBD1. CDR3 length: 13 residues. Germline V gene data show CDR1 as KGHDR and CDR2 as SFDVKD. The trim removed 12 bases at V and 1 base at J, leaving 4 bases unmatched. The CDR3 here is CAADRGENTEAFF. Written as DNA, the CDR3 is TGTGCCGCGGACAGGGGGGAGAACACTGAAGCTTTCTTT.

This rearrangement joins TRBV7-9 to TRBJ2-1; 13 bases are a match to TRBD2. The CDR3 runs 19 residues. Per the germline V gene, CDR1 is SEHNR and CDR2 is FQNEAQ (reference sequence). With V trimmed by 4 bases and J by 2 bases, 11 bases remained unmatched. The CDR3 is CASSSAPGLAGLAYNEQFF. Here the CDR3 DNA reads TGTGCCAGCAGCTCCGCCCCGGGACTAGCGGGACTTGCCTACAATGAGCAGTTCTTC.

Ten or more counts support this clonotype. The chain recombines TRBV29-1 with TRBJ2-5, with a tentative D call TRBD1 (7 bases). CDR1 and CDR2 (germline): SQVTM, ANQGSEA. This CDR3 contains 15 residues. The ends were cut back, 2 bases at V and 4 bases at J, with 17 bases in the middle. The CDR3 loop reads CSVERNRGGTETQYF. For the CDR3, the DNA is TGCAGCGTTGAACGAAACAGGGGCGGGACAGAGACCCAGTACTTC.

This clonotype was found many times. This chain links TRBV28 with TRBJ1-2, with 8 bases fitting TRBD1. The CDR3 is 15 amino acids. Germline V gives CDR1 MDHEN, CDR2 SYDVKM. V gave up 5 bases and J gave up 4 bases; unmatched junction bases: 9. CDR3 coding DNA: TGTGCCAGCAGTGTGGACAGGGATCCCCTCTATGGCTACACCTTC. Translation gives CASSVDRDPLYGYTF.

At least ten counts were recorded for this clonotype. The CDR3 bases are TGTGCCAGCAGCCCTAGTGGGGGAAATTCACCCCTCCACTTT. Residues: CASSPSGGNSPLHF. The genes are TRBV7-3 and TRBJ1-6; a possible D gene is TRBD1 (5 bases). From germline, CDR1 is SGHTA and CDR2 FQGTGA. The CDR3 sequence is 14 residues long. Deletions cut 5 bases from V and 7 bases from J, with 12 bases between.

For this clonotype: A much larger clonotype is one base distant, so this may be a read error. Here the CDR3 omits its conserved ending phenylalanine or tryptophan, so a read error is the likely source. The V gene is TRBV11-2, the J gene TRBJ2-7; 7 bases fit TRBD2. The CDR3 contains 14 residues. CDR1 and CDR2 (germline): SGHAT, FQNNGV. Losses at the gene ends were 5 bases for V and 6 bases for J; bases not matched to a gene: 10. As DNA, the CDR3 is TGTGCCAGCAGCCGGGTCCGGACTAGTCCCGAGCAGTACTGC. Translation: CASSRVRTSPEQYC.

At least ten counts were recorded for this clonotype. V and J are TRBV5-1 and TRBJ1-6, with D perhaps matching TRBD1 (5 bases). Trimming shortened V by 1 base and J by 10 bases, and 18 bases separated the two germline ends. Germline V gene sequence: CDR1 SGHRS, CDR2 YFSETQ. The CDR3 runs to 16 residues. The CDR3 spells CASSLKTAGNESPLHF. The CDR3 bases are TGCGCCAGCAGCTTGAAGACGGCAGGGAACGAGTCACCCCTCCACTTT. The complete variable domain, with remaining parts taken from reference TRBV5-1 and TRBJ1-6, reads KAGVTQTPRYLIKTRGQQVTLSCSPISGHRSVSWYQQTPGQGLQFLFEYFSETQRNKGNFPGRFSGRQFSNSRSEMNVSTLELGDSALYLCASSLKTAGNESPLHFGNGTRLTVT.

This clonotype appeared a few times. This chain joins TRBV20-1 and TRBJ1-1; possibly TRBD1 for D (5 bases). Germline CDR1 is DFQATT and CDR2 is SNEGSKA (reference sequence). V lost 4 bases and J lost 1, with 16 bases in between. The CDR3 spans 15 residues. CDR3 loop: CSATHPGGGNTEAFF. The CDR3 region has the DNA TGCAGTGCTACTCACCCTGGGGGGGGGAACACTGAAGCTTTCTTT.

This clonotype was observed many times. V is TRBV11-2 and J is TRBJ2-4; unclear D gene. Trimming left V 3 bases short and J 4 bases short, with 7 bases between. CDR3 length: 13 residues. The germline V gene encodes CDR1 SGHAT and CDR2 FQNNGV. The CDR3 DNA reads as TGTGCCAGCAGCTTGGAGACTAAAAACATTCAGTACTTC. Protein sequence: CASSLETKNIQYF. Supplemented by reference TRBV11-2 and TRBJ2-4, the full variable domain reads EAGVAQSPRYKIIEKRQSVAFWCNPISGHATLYWYQQILGQGPKLLIQFQNNGVVDDSQLPKDRFSAERLKGVDSTLKIQPAKLEDSAVYLCASSLETKNIQYFGAGTRLSVL.

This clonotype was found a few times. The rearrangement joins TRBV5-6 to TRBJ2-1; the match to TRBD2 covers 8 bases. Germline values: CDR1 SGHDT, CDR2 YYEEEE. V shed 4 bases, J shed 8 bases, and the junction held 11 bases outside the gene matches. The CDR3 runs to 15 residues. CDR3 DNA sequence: TGTGCCAGCAGCGGAGGAGCGGGAGCAGGAGATGAGCAGTTCTTC. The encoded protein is CASSGGAGAGDEQFF. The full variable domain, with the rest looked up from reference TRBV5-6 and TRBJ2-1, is DAGVTQSPTHLIKTRGQQVTLRCSPKSGHDTVSWYQQALGQGPQFIFQYYEEEERQRGNFPDRFSGHQFPNYSSELNVNALLLGDSALYLCASSGGAGAGDEQFFGPGTRLTVL.

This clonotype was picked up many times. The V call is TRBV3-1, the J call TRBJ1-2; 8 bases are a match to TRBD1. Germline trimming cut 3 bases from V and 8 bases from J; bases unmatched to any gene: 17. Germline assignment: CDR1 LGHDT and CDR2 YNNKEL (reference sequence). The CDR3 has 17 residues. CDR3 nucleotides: TGTGCCAGCAGCCAGGGGACAGGCCCCCGGATCCCCTTCGGCTACACCTTC. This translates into CASSQGTGPRIPFGYTF.

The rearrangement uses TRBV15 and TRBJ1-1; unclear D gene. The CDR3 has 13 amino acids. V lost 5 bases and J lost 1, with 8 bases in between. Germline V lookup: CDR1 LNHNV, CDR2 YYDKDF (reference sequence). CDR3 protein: CATSPATNTEAFF. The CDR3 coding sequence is TGTGCCACCAGCCCCGCGACGAACACTGAAGCTTTCTTT.

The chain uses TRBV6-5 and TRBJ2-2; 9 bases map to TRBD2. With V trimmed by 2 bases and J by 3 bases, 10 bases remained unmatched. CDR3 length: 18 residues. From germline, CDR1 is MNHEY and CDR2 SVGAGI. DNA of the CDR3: TGTGCCAGCAGTTACCCCCTAGCGGGAAATCGCCACACCGGGGAGCTGTTTTTT. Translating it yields CASSYPLAGNRHTGELFF.

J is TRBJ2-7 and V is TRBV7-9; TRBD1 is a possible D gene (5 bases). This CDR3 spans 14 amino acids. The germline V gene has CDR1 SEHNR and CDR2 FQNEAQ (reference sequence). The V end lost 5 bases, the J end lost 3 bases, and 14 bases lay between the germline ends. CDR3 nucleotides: TGTGCCAGCAGCCAGGGCCAGGGTATCTACGAGCAGTACTTC. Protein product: CASSQGQGIYEQYF.

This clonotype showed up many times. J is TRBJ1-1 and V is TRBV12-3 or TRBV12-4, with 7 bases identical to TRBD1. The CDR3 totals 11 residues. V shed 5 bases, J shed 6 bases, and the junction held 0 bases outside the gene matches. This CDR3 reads CASSGQAEAFF. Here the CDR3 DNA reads TGTGCCAGCAGTGGACAGGCTGAAGCTTTCTTT.

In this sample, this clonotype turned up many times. The CDR3 loop reads CASTGLAGGTDTQYF. CDR3 nucleotides: TGTGCCAGCACCGGACTAGCGGGGGGCACAGATACGCAGTATTTT. The chain is built from TRBV2 and TRBJ2-3; 13 nucleotides align to TRBD2. The germline CDR1 and CDR2 sequences are SNHLY and FYNNEI. CDR3 length: 15 amino acids. The V and J ends lost 7 bases and 1 base, in that order; junction bases with no gene match: 2. Filled out from reference TRBV2 and TRBJ2-3, the complete variable domain reads EPEVTQTPSHQVTQMGQEVILRCVPISNHLYFYWYRQILGQKVEFLVSFYNNEISEKSEIFDDQFSVERPDGSNFTLKIRSTKLEDSAMYFCASTGLAGGTDTQYFGPGTRLTVL.

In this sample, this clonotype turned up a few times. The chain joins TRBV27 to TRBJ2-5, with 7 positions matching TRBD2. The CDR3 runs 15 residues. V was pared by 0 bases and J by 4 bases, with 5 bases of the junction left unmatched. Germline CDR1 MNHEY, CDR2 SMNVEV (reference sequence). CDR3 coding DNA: TGTGCCAGCAGTTTATCCCCGCTAGCGGCAGAGACCCAGTACTTC. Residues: CASSLSPLAAETQYF.

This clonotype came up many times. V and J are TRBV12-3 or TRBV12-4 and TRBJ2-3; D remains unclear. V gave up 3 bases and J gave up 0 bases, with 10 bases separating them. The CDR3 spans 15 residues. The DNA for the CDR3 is TGTGCCAGCAGTTTGAATCCCCATAGCACAGATACGCAGTATTTT. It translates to CASSLNPHSTDTQYF.

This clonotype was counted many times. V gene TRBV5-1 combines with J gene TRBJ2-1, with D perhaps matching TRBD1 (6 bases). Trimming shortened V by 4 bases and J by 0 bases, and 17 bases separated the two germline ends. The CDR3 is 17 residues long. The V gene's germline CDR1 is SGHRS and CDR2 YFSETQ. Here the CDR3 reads CASSPGTLSLSYNEQFF. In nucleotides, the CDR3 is TGCGCCAGCAGCCCCGGGACACTCTCCCTCTCCTACAATGAGCAGTTCTTC.

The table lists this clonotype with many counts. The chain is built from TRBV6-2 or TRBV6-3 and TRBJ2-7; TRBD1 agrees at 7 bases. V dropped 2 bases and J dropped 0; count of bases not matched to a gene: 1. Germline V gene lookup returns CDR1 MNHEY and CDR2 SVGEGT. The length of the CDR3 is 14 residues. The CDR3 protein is CASSYGDSSYEQYF. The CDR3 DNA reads TGTGCCAGCAGTTACGGGGACAGCTCCTACGAGCAGTACTTC.

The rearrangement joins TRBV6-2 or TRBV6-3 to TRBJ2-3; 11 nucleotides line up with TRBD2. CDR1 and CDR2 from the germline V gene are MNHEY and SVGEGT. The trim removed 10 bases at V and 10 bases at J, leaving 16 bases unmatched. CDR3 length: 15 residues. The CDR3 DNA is TGTGCCACAGTCCGAGCGACTAGCGGGGTAAAGGCGCAGTATTTT. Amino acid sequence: CATVRATSGVKAQYF.

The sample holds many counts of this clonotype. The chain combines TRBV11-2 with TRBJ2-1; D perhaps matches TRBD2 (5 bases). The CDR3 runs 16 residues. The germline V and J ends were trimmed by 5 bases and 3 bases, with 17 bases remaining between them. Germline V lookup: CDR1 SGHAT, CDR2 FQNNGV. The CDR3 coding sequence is TGTGCCAGCAGCCTTGGGCCGCAGCGGTTCTACAATGAGCAGTTCTTC. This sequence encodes CASSLGPQRFYNEQFF.

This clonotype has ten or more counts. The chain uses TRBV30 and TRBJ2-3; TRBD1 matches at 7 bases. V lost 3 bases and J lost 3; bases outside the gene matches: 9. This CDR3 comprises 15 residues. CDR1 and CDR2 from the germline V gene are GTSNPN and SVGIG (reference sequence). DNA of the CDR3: TGTGCCTGGAGAGACAGGGATAGGTTGACAGATACGCAGTATTTT. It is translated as CAWRDRDRLTDTQYF. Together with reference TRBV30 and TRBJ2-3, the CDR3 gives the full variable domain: SQTIHQWPATLVQPVGSPLSLECTVEGTSNPNLYWYRQAAGRGLQLLFYSVGIGQISSEVPQNLSASRPQDRQFILSSKKLLLSDSGFYLCAWRDRDRLTDTQYFGPGTRLTVL.

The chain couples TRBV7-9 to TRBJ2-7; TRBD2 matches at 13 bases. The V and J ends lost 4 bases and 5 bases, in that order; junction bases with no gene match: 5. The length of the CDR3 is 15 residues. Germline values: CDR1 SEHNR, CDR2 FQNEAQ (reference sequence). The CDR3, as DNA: TGTGCCAGCAGCTCCGGACTAGCGGGAGTAAACGAGCAGTACTTC. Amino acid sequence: CASSSGLAGVNEQYF.

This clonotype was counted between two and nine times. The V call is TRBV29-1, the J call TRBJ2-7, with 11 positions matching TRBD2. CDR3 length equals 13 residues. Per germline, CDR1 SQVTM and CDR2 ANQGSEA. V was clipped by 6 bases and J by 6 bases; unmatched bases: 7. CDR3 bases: TGCAGCGTACTACCGGGACTAGCGGCCGAGCAGTACTTC. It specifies CSVLPGLAAEQYF.